These 20 T cell receptor beta chains were sequenced from one sample in a study of T-cell reconstitution after alpha-beta-depleted transplantation in children. Library preparation (for TCRbeta) was performed with unique molecular identifiers. TCRdb recomputed calls from the PCR reads with MiXCR, one row per CDR3 protein. The sample lists roughly 250,000 distinct CDR3 sequences, 6.5% to 9% occurring once. The input for sequencing was PBMCs, mostly from graft donor cells, taken 180 days after TCRalphabeta/CD19-depleted stem cell transplant. The receptor set was obtained from a male patient under 18 who had a stem cell transplant for acute lymphoblastic leukemia, so the T cells may come from the graft donor.

This clonotype was recorded many times. This sequence joins TRBV2 and TRBJ2-5, with D perhaps TRBD1 (6 bases). Trimming removed 1 base at V and 8 bases at J, with 11 bases between. This CDR3 contains 13 residues. CDR1 is SNHLY, CDR2 FYNNEI, per germline. The CDR3, as DNA: TGTGCCAGCAGTGAAGGCAGGGGTTATACCCAGTACTTC. Its translation: CASSEGRGYTQYF.

This clonotype was observed at least ten times. V and J are TRBV5-1 and TRBJ2-3; 8 bases align to TRBD2. The CDR3 has 15 amino acids. The junction had 3 bases not matched to a gene; V was cut back by 0 bases and J by 3 bases. Germline assignment: CDR1 SGHRS and CDR2 YFSETQ. CDR3 sequence: CASSLELAGTDTQYF. In DNA, the CDR3 is TGCGCCAGCAGCTTGGAATTAGCGGGGACAGATACGCAGTATTTT. Full variable domain (outside the CDR3, taken from reference TRBV5-1 and TRBJ2-3): KAGVTQTPRYLIKTRGQQVTLSCSPISGHRSVSWYQQTPGQGLQFLFEYFSETQRNKGNFPGRFSGRQFSNSRSEMNVSTLELGDSALYLCASSLELAGTDTQYFGPGTRLTVL.

This clonotype was observed at least ten times. The chain is built from TRBV29-1 and TRBJ2-3; D might be TRBD1 or TRBD2, each matching 5 bases. CDR1 is SQVTM and CDR2 is ANQGSEA in the germline V gene. This CDR3 has 12 amino acids. The ends were cut back, 2 bases at V and 8 bases at J, with 11 bases in the middle. CDR3 region: CSVERSGTTQYF. The CDR3 DNA follows: TGCAGCGTTGAAAGGTCAGGGACTACGCAGTATTTT.

This clonotype has a count of ten or more. The CDR3 DNA is TGCAGTGCTAGAGATCGGGCAGGGAGCTCCTACGAGCAGTACTTC. Translated, it gives CSARDRAGSSYEQYF. The chain joins TRBV20-1 to TRBJ2-7; D tentatively reads TRBD1 or TRBD2 (5 bases each). Germline V lookup: CDR1 DFQATT, CDR2 SNEGSKA (reference sequence). The CDR3 extends over 15 amino acids. V was cut by 0 bases and J by 0 bases, with 12 bases left in between.

In its sample, this clonotype was seen many times. This chain uses TRBV6-1 with TRBJ1-1, with TRBD1 matching over 10 bases. From germline, CDR1 is MNHNS and CDR2 SASEGT. J lost 3 bases, V lost 8 bases, and 6 bases had no gene match. The CDR3 sequence is 14 residues long. The CDR3 protein is CASLEGTGDTEAFF. The CDR3 DNA follows: TGTGCCAGCCTAGAAGGGACAGGGGACACTGAAGCTTTCTTT.

The chain uses TRBV20-1 and TRBJ2-5; 7 nucleotides align to TRBD1. V was clipped by 6 bases and J by 1 base; unmatched bases: 17. The length of the CDR3 is 17 residues. Germline V gene lookup returns CDR1 DFQATT and CDR2 SNEGSKA (reference sequence). CDR3 loop: CSASSRQGWAIQETQYF. The CDR3 nucleotides are TGCAGTGCCTCCTCCCGACAGGGATGGGCCATCCAAGAGACCCAGTACTTC.

As regards this clonotype: A junction boundary mismatches the germline segment, possibly from a read error. J is TRBJ2-5 and V is TRBV12-3 or TRBV12-4; D is unclear. The CDR3 length is 19 residues. CDR3 in amino acids: CTSSFPNHPQRTIQETQYF. In DNA form, the CDR3 reads TGTACCAGCAGTTTCCCCAACCATCCACAGCGTACTATCCAAGAGACCCAGTACTTC.

This clonotype was observed at least ten times. The chain employs TRBV20-1 and TRBJ1-2; D call uncertain. Germline assignment: CDR1 DFQATT and CDR2 SNEGSKA (reference sequence). This CDR3 region has 12 residues. V lost 3 bases and J lost 0, with 5 bases in between. In nucleotides, the CDR3 is TGCAGTGCTAGTGAACCTAACTATGGCTACACCTTC. Translated, it gives CSASEPNYGYTF.

This clonotype was observed at least ten times. The V gene is TRBV20-1, the J gene TRBJ2-1; either TRBD1 or TRBD2 may fit D (5 bases each). Germline V gene lookup returns CDR1 DFQATT and CDR2 SNEGSKA (reference sequence). There are 12 residues in the CDR3. Trimming took off 2 bases at V and 12 bases at J, with 14 bases between the two ends. The CDR3 sequence is CSARSTSGGQFF. CDR3 nucleotides: TGCAGTGCTAGATCGACTTCTGGGGGGCAGTTCTTC.

This clonotype has ten or more counts. This chain links TRBV7-2 with TRBJ1-2; 7 nucleotides agree with TRBD1. From germline, CDR1 is SGHTA and CDR2 FQGNSA. The V and J ends lost 1 base and 4 bases, in that order; junction bases with no gene match: 9. This CDR3 region has 16 residues. The CDR3 DNA is TGTGCCAGCAGCTTAGGACAGGGTACGGGTAGCTATGGCTACACCTTC. Translating it yields CASSLGQGTGSYGYTF.

This clonotype was seen repeatedly, ten times or more. V gene TRBV20-1 combines with J gene TRBJ2-3, with TRBD2 matching over 8 bases. V trimming: 0 bases; J trimming: 7 bases; junction bases outside the gene matches: 15. The CDR3 totals 17 residues. Per the germline V gene, CDR1 is DFQATT and CDR2 is SNEGSKA (reference sequence). This chain's CDR3 is CSARDRIAGRSGNTQYF. The CDR3 region has the DNA TGCAGTGCTAGAGATCGGATAGCGGGGCGCTCCGGAAATACGCAGTATTTT.

This clonotype has ten or more counts. The chain couples TRBV10-3 to TRBJ2-1; 10 positions agree with TRBD2. The CDR3 extends over 16 amino acids. Per germline, CDR1 ENHRY and CDR2 SYGVKD. V gave up 4 bases and J gave up 0 bases; unmatched junction bases: 3. The CDR3 is CAISGTSGSSYNEQFF. The CDR3 DNA follows: TGTGCCATCAGTGGGACTAGCGGTAGCTCCTACAATGAGCAGTTCTTC.

There are many counts of this clonotype. The V and J genes are TRBV5-1 and TRBJ2-5; a weak D match, TRBD1 (6 bases). CDR1 is SGHRS and CDR2 is YFSETQ in the germline V gene. This CDR3 has 13 amino acids. Trimming took off 4 bases at V and 5 bases at J, with 12 bases between the two ends. In DNA form, the CDR3 reads TGCGCCAGCAGCGTGGGACAAGGGGAGACCCAGTACTTC. Encoded protein: CASSVGQGETQYF.

This clonotype was detected ten times or more. The chain's CDR3 is CASSQDRESQKETQYF. Here the CDR3 DNA reads TGCGCCAGCAGCCAAGATCGGGAATCACAAAAAGAGACCCAGTACTTC. This chain joins TRBV4-1 and TRBJ2-5; D is perhaps TRBD2 (5 bases). Germline CDR1 MGHRA, CDR2 YSYEKL. The CDR3 runs to 16 residues. V lost 0 bases, J lost 3 bases, and 14 bases lay in between.

This clonotype was recorded at least ten times. This chain joins TRBV7-6 and TRBJ2-7; weak D call: TRBD1 (6 bases). The CDR3 runs to 15 residues. Trimming removed 5 bases at V and 2 bases at J, with 16 bases between. Germline V gene lookup returns CDR1 SGHVS and CDR2 FNYEAQ. This CDR3 is CASSTRGGPAYEQYF. Here the CDR3 DNA reads TGTGCCAGCAGCACTAGAGGGGGTCCTGCCTACGAGCAGTACTTC.

This clonotype was recorded many times. Written as DNA, the CDR3 is TGCAGTGCTAGAGATCAAAGGCTGAACTCTGATACGCAGTATTTT. This translates into CSARDQRLNSDTQYF. This rearrangement joins TRBV20-1 to TRBJ2-3; no clear D gene. Looked up from germline, CDR1 is DFQATT and CDR2 is SNEGSKA (reference sequence). Trimming stripped 0 bases from V and 6 bases from J, with 16 bases between. The CDR3 runs to 15 residues.

V and J are TRBV5-4 and TRBJ2-6; 11 nucleotides agree with TRBD2. The germline CDR1 and CDR2 sequences are SGHNT and YYREEE (reference sequence). V was clipped by 3 bases and J by 2 bases; unmatched bases: 13. The CDR3 contains 20 residues. CDR3 nucleotides: TGTGCCAGCAGCTCTACCGGGCCTCTAGCGGGGGGACCTGGGGCCAACGTCCTGACTTTC. This sequence encodes CASSSTGPLAGGPGANVLTF.

The table lists this clonotype with many counts. The V and J genes are TRBV20-1 and TRBJ2-3; 9 bases map to TRBD1. CDR3 length: 12 residues. Looked up from germline, CDR1 is DFQATT and CDR2 is SNEGSKA (reference sequence). The J segment lost 4 bases and the V segment lost 5 bases, leaving 1 base of the junction unmatched. The CDR3 DNA is TGCAGTGCTGACAGGGGGGCAGATACGCAGTATTTT. This codes for CSADRGADTQYF.

The chain uses TRBV6-5 and TRBJ1-5; the D gene is possibly TRBD1 (5 bases). The CDR3 runs 17 residues. Germline-derived CDR1 and CDR2 are MNHEY and SVGAGI. Deletions cut 2 bases from V and 3 bases from J, with 17 bases between. CDR3 in amino acids: CASSYARQPAFNQPQHF. The CDR3 DNA follows: TGTGCCAGCAGTTACGCCAGACAGCCGGCTTTCAATCAGCCCCAGCATTTT.

With respect to this clonotype: An end of the junction differs from the germline gene, which may be a read error. The chain joins TRBV6-1 to TRBJ2-1, with D possibly being TRBD1 or TRBD2 (6 bases each). The CDR3 is made up of 16 amino acids. Germline CDR1 and CDR2: MNHNS and SASEGT. In nucleotides, the CDR3 is TGTGCCAGCATTGAACTGGGGCCGGGGGCCGGCAATGAGCAGTTCTTC. This translates into CASIELGPGAGNEQFF.